This T cell receptor (beta chain) was obtained from a study of shared clonotypes between healthy human individuals. In the study overall: The study drew on two women and a few men aged 18 to 49 as donors. For every donor, three CD4 naive, three CD4 memory, two CD8 naive and one CD8 memory plates were used.

The sample holds a few counts of this clone. Repertoires were generated with immunoSEQ multiplex PCR, while TCRdb's copy carries only in-frame clones and drops some. The sample carries 550,000 to 800,000 clones, roughly 70% recorded once. Looked up from germline, CDR1 is SEHNR and CDR2 is FQNEAQ (reference sequence). With 6 bases clipped from V and 5 bases from J, the junction kept 9 bases outside the gene matches. There are 14 residues in the CDR3. The sequencing sample was made of memory CD4+ T cells sorted from blood. Subset described: CD45RA-negative fraction. The clonotype originates from a woman between 25 and 40 years old in good health. The chain has TRBV7-9 and TRBJ2-7; 8 nucleotides agree with TRBD1. The CDR3 is CASSHQGARNEQYF. In DNA, the CDR3 is TGTGCCAGCAGTCATCAGGGGGCGCGGAACGAGCAGTACTTC.